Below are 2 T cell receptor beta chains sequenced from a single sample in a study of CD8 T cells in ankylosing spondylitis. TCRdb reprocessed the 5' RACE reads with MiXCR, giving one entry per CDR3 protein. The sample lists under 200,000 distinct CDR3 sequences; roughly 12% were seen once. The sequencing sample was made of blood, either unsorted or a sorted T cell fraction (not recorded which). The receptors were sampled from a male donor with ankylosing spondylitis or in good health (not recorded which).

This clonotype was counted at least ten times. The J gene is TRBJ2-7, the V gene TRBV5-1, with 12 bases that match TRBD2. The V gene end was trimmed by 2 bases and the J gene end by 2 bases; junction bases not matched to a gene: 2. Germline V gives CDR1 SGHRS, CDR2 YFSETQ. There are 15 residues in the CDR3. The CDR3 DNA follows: TGCGCCAGCAGCTTACGGACTAGCGGGACCTACGAGCAGTACTTC. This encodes CASSLRTSGTYEQYF.

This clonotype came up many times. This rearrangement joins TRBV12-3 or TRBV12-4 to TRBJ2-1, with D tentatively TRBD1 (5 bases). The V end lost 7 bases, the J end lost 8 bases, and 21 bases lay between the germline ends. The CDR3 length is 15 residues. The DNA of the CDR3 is TGTGCCAGCAACCCCAGCCGTCCAGGGTCGTATGAGCAGTTCTTC. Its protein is CASNPSRPGSYEQFF.